The sequence of this T cell receptor beta chain was determined in a study of Ad26.COV2.S vaccination and SARS-CoV-2 variants. The CDR3 has 17 amino acids. Losses at the gene ends were 4 bases for V and 5 bases for J; bases not matched to a gene: 9. Germline V lookup: CDR1 SGHRS, CDR2 YFSETQ. Stated treatment: some 20 received Ad26.COV2.S at low or high dose, single or two shots; roughly five received placebo; per-sample allocation not given. After the first vaccine or placebo injection, samples were drawn on day 63. TCRdb's copy holds only in-frame clones and misses some; the assay was immunoSEQ multiplex PCR. Altogether approximately 280,000 clones are present, approximately 89% being singletons, with the ten largest covering more than 2.5%.

This TCR derives from a person between 18 and 65 years old who received the Ad26.COV2.S COVID-19 vaccine or a placebo. V and J are TRBV5-1 and TRBJ1-6, with TRBD1 matching 10 bases. The sample consisted of peripheral blood, taken in a trial of Ad26.COV2.S vaccine versus placebo. CDR3 sequence reads: CASSLLTGTGDNSPLHF. The CDR3 DNA sequence: TGCGCCAGCAGCCTATTAACCGGGACAGGGGATAATTCACCCCTCCACTTT.